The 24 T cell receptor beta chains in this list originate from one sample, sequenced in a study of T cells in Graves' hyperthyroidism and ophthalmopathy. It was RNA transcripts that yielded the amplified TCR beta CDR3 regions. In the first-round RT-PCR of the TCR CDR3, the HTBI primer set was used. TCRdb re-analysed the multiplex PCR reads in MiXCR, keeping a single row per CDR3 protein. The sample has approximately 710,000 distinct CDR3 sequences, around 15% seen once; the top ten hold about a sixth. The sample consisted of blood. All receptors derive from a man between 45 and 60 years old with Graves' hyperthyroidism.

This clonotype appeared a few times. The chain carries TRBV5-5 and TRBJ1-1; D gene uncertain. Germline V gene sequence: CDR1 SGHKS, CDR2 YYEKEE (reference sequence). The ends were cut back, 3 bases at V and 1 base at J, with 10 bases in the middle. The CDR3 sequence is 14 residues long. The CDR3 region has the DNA TGTGCCAGCAGCTCAGGACCACCGAACACTGAAGCTTTCTTT. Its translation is CASSSGPPNTEAFF.

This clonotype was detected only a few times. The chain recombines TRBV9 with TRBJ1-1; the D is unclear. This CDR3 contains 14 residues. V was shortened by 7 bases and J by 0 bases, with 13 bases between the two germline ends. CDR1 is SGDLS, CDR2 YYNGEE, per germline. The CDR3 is CASQREGLNTEAFF. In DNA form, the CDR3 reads TGTGCCAGCCAAAGGGAGGGCCTGAACACTGAAGCTTTCTTT.

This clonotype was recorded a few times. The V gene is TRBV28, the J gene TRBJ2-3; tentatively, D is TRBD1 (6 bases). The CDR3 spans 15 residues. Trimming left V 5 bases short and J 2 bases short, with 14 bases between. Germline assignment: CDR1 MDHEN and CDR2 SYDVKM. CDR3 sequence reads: CASSIRDTFTDTQYF. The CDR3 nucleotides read TGTGCCAGCAGTATAAGGGACACTTTCACAGATACGCAGTATTTT.

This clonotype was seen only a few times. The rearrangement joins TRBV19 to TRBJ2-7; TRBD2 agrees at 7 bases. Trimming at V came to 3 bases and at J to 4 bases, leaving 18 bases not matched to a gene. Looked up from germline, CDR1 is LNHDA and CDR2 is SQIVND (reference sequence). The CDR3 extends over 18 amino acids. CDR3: CASSIRDYYPRVTYEQYF. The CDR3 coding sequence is TGTGCCAGTAGTATCCGGGACTATTACCCTAGAGTGACGTACGAGCAGTACTTC.

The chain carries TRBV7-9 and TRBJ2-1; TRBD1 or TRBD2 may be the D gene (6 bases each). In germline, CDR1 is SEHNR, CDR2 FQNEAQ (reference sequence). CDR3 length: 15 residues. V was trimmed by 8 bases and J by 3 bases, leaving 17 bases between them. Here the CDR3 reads CASYPGGAGYNEQFF. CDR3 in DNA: TGTGCCAGCTACCCCGGGGGCGCGGGCTACAATGAGCAGTTCTTC.

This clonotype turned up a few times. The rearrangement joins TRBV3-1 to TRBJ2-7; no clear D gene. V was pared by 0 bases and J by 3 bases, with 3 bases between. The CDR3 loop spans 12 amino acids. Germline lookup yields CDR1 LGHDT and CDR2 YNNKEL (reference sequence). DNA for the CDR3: TGTGCCAGCAGCCAAGAGGTCTACGAGCAGTACTTC. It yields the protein CASSQEVYEQYF.

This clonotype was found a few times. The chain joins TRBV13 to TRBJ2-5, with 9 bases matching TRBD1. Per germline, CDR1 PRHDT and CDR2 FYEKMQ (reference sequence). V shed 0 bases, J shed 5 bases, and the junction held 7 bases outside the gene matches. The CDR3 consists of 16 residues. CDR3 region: CASSLGRTGGEETQYF. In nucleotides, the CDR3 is TGTGCCAGCAGCTTAGGCCGAACAGGGGGCGAGGAGACCCAGTACTTC.

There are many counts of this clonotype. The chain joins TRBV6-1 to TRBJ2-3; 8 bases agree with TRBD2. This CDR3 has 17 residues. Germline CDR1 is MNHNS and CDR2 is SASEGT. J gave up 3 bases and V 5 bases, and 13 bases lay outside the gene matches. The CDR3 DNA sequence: TGTGCCAGCAGTCCCGGACGGGGGGGAAAAAGGACAGATACGCAGTATTTT. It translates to CASSPGRGGKRTDTQYF.

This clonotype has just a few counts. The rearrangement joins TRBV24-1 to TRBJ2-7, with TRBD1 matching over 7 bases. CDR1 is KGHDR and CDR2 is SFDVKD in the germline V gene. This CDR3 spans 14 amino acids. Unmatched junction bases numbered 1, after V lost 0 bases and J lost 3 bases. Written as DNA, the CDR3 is TGTGCCACCAGTGATTTGCGACAGGGCTACGAGCAGTACTTC. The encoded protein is CATSDLRQGYEQYF.

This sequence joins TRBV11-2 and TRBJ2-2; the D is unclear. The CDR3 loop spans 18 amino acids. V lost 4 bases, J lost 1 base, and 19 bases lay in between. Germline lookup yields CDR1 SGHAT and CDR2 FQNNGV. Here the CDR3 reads CASSSTSYLAENTGELFF. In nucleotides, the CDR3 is TGTGCCAGCAGCTCCACCTCCTATCTTGCAGAGAACACCGGGGAGCTGTTTTTT.

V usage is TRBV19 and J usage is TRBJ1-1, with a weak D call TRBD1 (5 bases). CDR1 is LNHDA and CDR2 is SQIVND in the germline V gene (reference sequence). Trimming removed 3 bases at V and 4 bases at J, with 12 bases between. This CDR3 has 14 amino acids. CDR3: CASSIGGGFTEAFF. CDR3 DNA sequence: TGTGCCAGTAGTATCGGTGGGGGATTCACTGAAGCTTTCTTT.

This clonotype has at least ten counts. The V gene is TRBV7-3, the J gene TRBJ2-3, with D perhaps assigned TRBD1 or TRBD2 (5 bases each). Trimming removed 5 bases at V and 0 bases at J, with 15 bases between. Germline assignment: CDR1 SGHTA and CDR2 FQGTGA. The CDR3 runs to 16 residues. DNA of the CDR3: TGTGCCAGCAGCCCCAAACTTCGGGGCAGCACAGATACGCAGTATTTT. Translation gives CASSPKLRGSTDTQYF.

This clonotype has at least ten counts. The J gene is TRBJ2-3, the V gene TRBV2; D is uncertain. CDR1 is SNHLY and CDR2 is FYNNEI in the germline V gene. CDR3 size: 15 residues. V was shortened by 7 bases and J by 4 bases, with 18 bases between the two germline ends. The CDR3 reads CASKNGIPKADTQYF. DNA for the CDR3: TGTGCCAGCAAAAATGGAATACCGAAAGCAGATACGCAGTATTTT. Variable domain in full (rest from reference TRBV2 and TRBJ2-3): EPEVTQTPSHQVTQMGQEVILRCVPISNHLYFYWYRQILGQKVEFLVSFYNNEISEKSEIFDDQFSVERPDGSNFTLKIRSTKLEDSAMYFCASKNGIPKADTQYFGPGTRLTVL.

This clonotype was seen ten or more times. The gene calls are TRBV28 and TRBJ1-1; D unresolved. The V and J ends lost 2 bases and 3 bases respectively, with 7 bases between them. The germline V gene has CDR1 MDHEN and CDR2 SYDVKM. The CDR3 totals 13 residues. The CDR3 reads CASSLGVYTEAFF. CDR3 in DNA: TGTGCCAGCAGTTTAGGGGTCTACACTGAAGCTTTCTTT.

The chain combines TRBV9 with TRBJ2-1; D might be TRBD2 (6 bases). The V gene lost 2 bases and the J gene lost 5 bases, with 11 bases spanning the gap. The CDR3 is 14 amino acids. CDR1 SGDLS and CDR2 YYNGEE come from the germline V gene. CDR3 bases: TGTGCCAGCAGCGTCGGGAGCCAACACAATGAGCAGTTCTTC. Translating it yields CASSVGSQHNEQFF.

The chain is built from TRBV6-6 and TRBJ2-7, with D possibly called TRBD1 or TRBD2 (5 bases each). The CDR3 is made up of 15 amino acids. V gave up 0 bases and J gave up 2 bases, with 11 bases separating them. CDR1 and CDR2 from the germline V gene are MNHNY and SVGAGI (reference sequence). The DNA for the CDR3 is TGTGCCAGCAGTTACTCGTCCTGGGGGACCTACGAGCAGTACTTC. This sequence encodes CASSYSSWGTYEQYF.

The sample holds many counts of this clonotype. Here the CDR3 reads CASRGRSGANVLTF. CDR3 nucleotide sequence: TGTGCCAGCAGGGGCCGCTCTGGGGCCAACGTCCTGACTTTC. The gene calls are TRBV28 and TRBJ2-6, with D uncertain. The CDR3 extends over 14 amino acids. In germline, CDR1 is MDHEN, CDR2 SYDVKM. V lost 6 bases and J lost 0, with 6 bases in between.

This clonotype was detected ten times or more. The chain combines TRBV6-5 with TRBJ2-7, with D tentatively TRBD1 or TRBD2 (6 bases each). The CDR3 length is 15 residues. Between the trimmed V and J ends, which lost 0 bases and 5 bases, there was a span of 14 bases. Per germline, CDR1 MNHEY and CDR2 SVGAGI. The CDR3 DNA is TGTGCCAGCAGTTACTCAAAAACGGGGGCCCACGAGCAGTACTTC. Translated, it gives CASSYSKTGAHEQYF.

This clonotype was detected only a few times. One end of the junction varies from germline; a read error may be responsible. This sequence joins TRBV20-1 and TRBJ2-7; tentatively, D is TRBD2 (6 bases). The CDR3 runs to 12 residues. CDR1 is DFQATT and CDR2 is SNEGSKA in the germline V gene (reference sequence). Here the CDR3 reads CSAHRDFYEQHF. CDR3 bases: TGCAGTGCTCACCGGGACTTCTACGAGCAGCACTTC.

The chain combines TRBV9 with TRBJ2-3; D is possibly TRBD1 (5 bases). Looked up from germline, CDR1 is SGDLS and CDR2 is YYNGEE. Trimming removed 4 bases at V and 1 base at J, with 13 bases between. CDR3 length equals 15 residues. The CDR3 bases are TGTGCCAGCAGCAGTACAGGATACCGCACAGATACGCAGTATTTT. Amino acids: CASSSTGYRTDTQYF.

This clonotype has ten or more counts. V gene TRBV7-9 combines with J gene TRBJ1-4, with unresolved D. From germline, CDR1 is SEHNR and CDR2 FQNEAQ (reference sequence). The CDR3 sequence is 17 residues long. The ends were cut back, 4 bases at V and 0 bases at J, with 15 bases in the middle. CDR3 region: CASSWAWAPATNEKLFF. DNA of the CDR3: TGTGCCAGCAGCTGGGCATGGGCACCCGCAACTAATGAAAAACTGTTTTTT. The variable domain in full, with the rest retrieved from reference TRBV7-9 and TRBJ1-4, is DTGVSQNPRHKITKRGQNVTFRCDPISEHNRLYWYRQTLGQGPEFLTYFQNEAQLEKSRLLSDRFSAERPKGSFSTLEIQRTEQGDSAMYLCASSWAWAPATNEKLFFGSGTQLSVL.

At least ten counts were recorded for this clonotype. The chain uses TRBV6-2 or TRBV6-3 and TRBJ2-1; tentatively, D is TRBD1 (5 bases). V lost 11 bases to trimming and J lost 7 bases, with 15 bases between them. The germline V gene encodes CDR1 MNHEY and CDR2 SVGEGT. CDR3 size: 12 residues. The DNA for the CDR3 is TGTGCCTCAGGCGCTAGGGGAAATGAGCAGTTCTTC. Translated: CASGARGNEQFF.

The CDR3 here is CASSQNTYNEQFF. The CDR3 nucleotides read TGTGCCAGCAGCCAAAACACCTACAATGAGCAGTTCTTC. V is TRBV14 and J is TRBJ2-1; D call uncertain. There are 13 residues in the CDR3. Trimming cost V 2 bases and J 2 bases, with 4 bases left between them. CDR1 and CDR2 from the germline V gene are SGHDN and FVKESK.

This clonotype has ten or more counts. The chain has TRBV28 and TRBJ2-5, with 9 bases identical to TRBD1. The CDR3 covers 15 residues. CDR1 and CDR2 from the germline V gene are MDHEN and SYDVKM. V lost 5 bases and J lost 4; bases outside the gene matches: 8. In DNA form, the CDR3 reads TGTGCCAGCAGTCTTATCGGGACAGGGAGAGAGACCCAGTACTTC. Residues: CASSLIGTGRETQYF.